Presented here are 32 T cell receptor beta chains from one specimen sequenced in a study of T cells in Graves' hyperthyroidism and ophthalmopathy. RNA transcripts were the template for amplifying TCR beta CDR3 regions. During a first-round RT-PCR of the TCR CDR3, the HTBI primer set was used. TCRdb re-analysed the multiplex PCR reads in MiXCR, keeping a single row per CDR3 protein. The repertoire consists of approximately 610,000 distinct CDR3 sequences, with approximately 14% occurring once and the leading ten covering 3.5% to 4.5%. Sequencing input: blood. The receptors stem from a woman in her forties with Graves' ophthalmopathy.

The sample holds a few counts of this clonotype. CDR3 coding DNA: TGTGCCAGCAGTTCACCCCGACAGGGGAAGATGTGGGCTTTCTTT. Protein: CASSSPRQGKMWAFF. The chain recombines TRBV28 with TRBJ1-1, with 8 nucleotides matching TRBD1. The germline V gene has CDR1 MDHEN and CDR2 SYDVKM. V lost 4 bases, J lost 11 bases, and 15 bases stayed unmatched. CDR3 size: 15 residues. The entire variable domain, with the rest obtained from reference TRBV28 and TRBJ1-1, is as follows: DVKVTQSSRYLVKRTGEKVFLECVQDMDHENMFWYRQDPGLGLRLIYFSYDVKMKEKGDIPEGYSVSREKKERFSLILESASTNQTSMYLCASSSPRQGKMWAFFGQGTRLTVV.

At least ten counts were recorded for this clonotype. This chain uses TRBV7-8 with TRBJ2-1; the D gene is possibly TRBD2 (5 bases). V was shortened by 4 bases and J by 0 bases, with 10 bases between the two germline ends. The CDR3 totals 15 residues. Looked up from germline, CDR1 is SGHVS and CDR2 is FQNEAQ. The CDR3 DNA reads TGTGCCAGCAGCTCGACTATTACCTCCTACAATGAGCAGTTCTTC. It encodes CASSSTITSYNEQFF.

This clonotype was detected a few times. V gene TRBV20-1 combines with J gene TRBJ2-2; D possibly corresponds to TRBD2 (6 bases). Germline V CDR1 and CDR2: DFQATT, SNEGSKA (reference sequence). This CDR3 contains 14 residues. The germline V and J ends were trimmed by 3 bases and 7 bases, with 15 bases remaining between them. The CDR3 spells CSASRGRFGGELFF. The CDR3 bases are TGCAGTGCTAGTCGGGGGAGGTTCGGCGGGGAGCTGTTTTTT.

At least ten counts were recorded for this clonotype. V usage is TRBV12-3 or TRBV12-4 and J usage is TRBJ1-1, with a possible D match to TRBD1 (5 bases). The CDR3 length is 13 residues. Trimming removed 4 bases at V and 4 bases at J, with 10 bases between. The CDR3 sequence: CASSWGSGTEAFF. CDR3 sequence (DNA): TGTGCCAGCAGTTGGGGGTCGGGCACTGAAGCTTTCTTT.

This clonotype appeared many times. V gene TRBV30 combines with J gene TRBJ2-7; the match to TRBD1 covers 9 bases. Per the germline V gene, CDR1 is GTSNPN and CDR2 is SVGIG (reference sequence). The CDR3 has 13 residues. The trim removed 5 bases at V and 1 base at J, leaving 3 bases unmatched. The DNA for the CDR3 is TGTGCCTGGTTAGGGACAGGGTCCTACGAGCAGTACTTC. It codes for CAWLGTGSYEQYF.

This clonotype appeared a few times. The rearrangement links TRBV30 to TRBJ2-7; 8 nucleotides align to TRBD2. This CDR3 comprises 13 residues. V lost 3 bases and J lost 6; bases outside the gene matches: 7. CDR1 and CDR2 from the germline V gene are GTSNPN and SVGIG (reference sequence). The CDR3 DNA follows: TGTGCCTGGAGGCCACCGGGGGGGAGCGAGCAGTACTTC. This translates into CAWRPPGGSEQYF.

This clonotype has at least ten counts. The chain joins TRBV24-1 to TRBJ2-5; D perhaps matches TRBD1 (5 bases). Germline V CDR1 and CDR2: KGHDR, SFDVKD. The CDR3 covers 15 residues. The V end lost 1 base, the J end lost 5 bases, and 13 bases lay between the germline ends. In DNA, the CDR3 is TGTGCCACCAGTGATTTAAGGGGCGCAGAGGAGACCCAGTACTTC. It specifies CATSDLRGAEETQYF.

The sample holds many counts of this clonotype. The V call is TRBV30, the J call TRBJ2-2, with 7 bases identical to TRBD1. Germline V gene sequence: CDR1 GTSNPN, CDR2 SVGIG (reference sequence). The CDR3 is 15 residues long. Trimming at V came to 3 bases and at J to 5 bases, leaving 9 bases not matched to a gene. CDR3 bases: TGTGCCTGGAGGGCCCTGACAGGGTTAACCGGGGAGCTGTTTTTT. Translated, it gives CAWRALTGLTGELFF.

This clonotype was detected a few times. A much larger clone lies one base from this, so it may be a read error. J is TRBJ1-1 and V is TRBV6-1, with no clear D. The V gene's germline CDR1 is MNHNS and CDR2 SASEGT. The ends were cut back, 8 bases at V and 4 bases at J, with 14 bases in the middle. The CDR3 loop spans 13 amino acids. CDR3 protein: CASVRVVGTEAFF. CDR3 DNA sequence: TGTGCCAGCGTACGGGTCGTTGGCACTGAAGCTTTCTTT.

This clonotype has a count of ten or more. This rearrangement joins TRBV28 to TRBJ2-5, with D unresolved. CDR3 length: 13 residues. CDR1 and CDR2 from the germline V gene are MDHEN and SYDVKM. Between the trimmed V and J ends, which lost 3 bases and 0 bases, there was a span of 5 bases. Here the CDR3 DNA reads TGTGCCAGCAGTTTGAATAACCAAGAGACCCAGTACTTC. Its protein is CASSLNNQETQYF. Full variable domain (rest looked up from reference TRBV28 and TRBJ2-5): DVKVTQSSRYLVKRTGEKVFLECVQDMDHENMFWYRQDPGLGLRLIYFSYDVKMKEKGDIPEGYSVSREKKERFSLILESASTNQTSMYLCASSLNNQETQYFGPGTRLLVL.

The sample holds many counts of this clonotype. The CDR3 bases are TGTGCCAGCAGGTTGACGTGGGGGTCTGGAAACACCATATATTTT. Encoded protein: CASRLTWGSGNTIYF. J is TRBJ1-3 and V is TRBV2, with a tentative D call TRBD1 (5 bases). Looked up from germline, CDR1 is SNHLY and CDR2 is FYNNEI. The V and J ends lost 6 bases and 1 base respectively, with 13 bases between them. This CDR3 region has 15 residues. Using reference TRBV2 and TRBJ1-3 for the parts outside the CDR3, the full variable domain is EPEVTQTPSHQVTQMGQEVILRCVPISNHLYFYWYRQILGQKVEFLVSFYNNEISEKSEIFDDQFSVERPDGSNFTLKIRSTKLEDSAMYFCASRLTWGSGNTIYFGEGSWLTVV.

The chain recombines TRBV29-1 with TRBJ1-1, with D uncertain. The germline V gene has CDR1 SQVTM and CDR2 ANQGSEA. This CDR3 has 13 amino acids. V gave up 0 bases and J gave up 6 bases, with 11 bases separating them. The CDR3 DNA is TGCAGCGTTGAAGAAAGGGAGGTCTCTGAAGCTTTCTTT. Protein: CSVEEREVSEAFF. Full variable domain (rest looked up from reference TRBV29-1 and TRBJ1-1): SAVISQKPSRDICQRGTSLTIQCQVDSQVTMMFWYRQQPGQSLTLIATANQGSEATYESGFVIDKFPISRPNLTFSTLTVSNMSPEDSSIYLCSVEEREVSEAFFGQGTRLTVV.

The rearrangement uses TRBV30 and TRBJ2-7; D is uncertain. The CDR3 covers 11 residues. Trimming took off 3 bases at V and 1 base at J, with 4 bases between the two ends. CDR1 GTSNPN and CDR2 SVGIG come from the germline V gene (reference sequence). DNA of the CDR3: TGTGCCTGGAGGAGGTCCTACGAGCAGTACTTC. It translates to CAWRRSYEQYF.

A word on this clonotype: One end of the junction fails to match germline, which may point to a read error. The chain links TRBV6-5 to TRBJ1-1; unclear D gene. This CDR3 has 13 residues. Germline assignment: CDR1 MNHEY and CDR2 SVGAGI. CDR3 in amino acids: CVSSYEDYTEAFF. As DNA, the CDR3 is TGTGTCAGCAGTTACGAAGACTACACTGAAGCTTTCTTT.

This clonotype was seen many times. The rearrangement joins TRBV29-1 to TRBJ2-2, with 8 bases identical to TRBD1. After removal of 4 bases from V and 3 bases from J, the junction contained 7 bases not matched to a gene. From germline, CDR1 is SQVTM and CDR2 ANQGSEA. The CDR3 spans 15 residues. The CDR3 DNA sequence: TGCAGCGTTGGCACAGGGGGTTTATACACCGGGGAGCTGTTTTTT. Translated, it gives CSVGTGGLYTGELFF.

This clonotype was counted ten times or more. V is TRBV19 and J is TRBJ1-1; 8 bases map to TRBD1. V was clipped by 8 bases and J by 1 base; unmatched bases: 9. CDR1 is LNHDA, CDR2 SQIVND, per germline (reference sequence). The CDR3 length is 15 residues. The CDR3: CASDKIGQGNTEAFF. CDR3 coding DNA: TGTGCCAGTGACAAAATTGGACAGGGGAACACTGAAGCTTTCTTT. Variable domain in full (rest from reference TRBV19 and TRBJ1-1): DGGITQSPKYLFRKEGQNVTLSCEQNLNHDAMYWYRQDPGQGLRLIYYSQIVNDFQKGDIAEGYSVSREKKESFPLTVTSAQKNPTAFYLCASDKIGQGNTEAFFGQGTRLTVV.

This clonotype showed up just a few times. V is TRBV12-3 or TRBV12-4 and J is TRBJ2-7; TRBD2 matches at 7 bases. The V gene end was trimmed by 8 bases and the J gene end by 0 bases; junction bases not matched to a gene: 4. The CDR3 contains 13 residues. CDR3 sequence: CASLGGSSYEQYF. The CDR3 DNA follows: TGTGCCAGCCTAGGCGGGAGCTCCTACGAGCAGTACTTC.

The V and J genes are TRBV5-4 and TRBJ2-4; D is undetermined. This CDR3 region has 15 residues. Trimming left V 0 bases short and J 1 base short, with 8 bases between. CDR1 SGHNT and CDR2 YYREEE come from the germline V gene (reference sequence). The chain's CDR3 is CASSLDSPAKNIQYF. Here the CDR3 DNA reads TGTGCCAGCAGCTTGGACTCCCCCGCCAAAAACATTCAGTACTTC.

The sample holds a few counts of this clonotype. V usage is TRBV3-1 and J usage is TRBJ2-5; D ambiguous. V was shortened by 5 bases and J by 2 bases, with 12 bases between the two germline ends. The CDR3 covers 14 residues. The germline V gene encodes CDR1 LGHDT and CDR2 YNNKEL (reference sequence). The CDR3 DNA is TGTGCCAGCAGCGAAACTAATGTTCAAGAGACCCAGTACTTC. It yields the protein CASSETNVQETQYF.

This clonotype was observed many times. V gene TRBV6-2 or TRBV6-3 combines with J gene TRBJ1-2; 7 bases fit TRBD1. Germline V gives CDR1 MNHEY, CDR2 SVGEGT. Trimming at V came to 4 bases and at J to 3 bases, leaving 8 bases not matched to a gene. The CDR3 is 15 residues long. The CDR3 protein is CASSSPTGRDYGYTF. CDR3 coding DNA: TGTGCCAGCAGTTCTCCGACAGGGAGGGACTATGGCTACACCTTC.

The rearrangement links TRBV29-1 to TRBJ1-2; maybe TRBD1 (5 bases). Germline V lookup: CDR1 SQVTM, CDR2 ANQGSEA. V was shortened by 6 bases and J by 7 bases, with 12 bases between the two germline ends. The CDR3 spans 11 residues. Written as DNA, the CDR3 is TGCAGCGTCGAGCAGGGCTCTGGCTACACCTTC. It codes for CSVEQGSGYTF.

This chain connects TRBV7-2 to TRBJ2-5, with 7 positions matching TRBD2. This CDR3 contains 15 residues. Germline trimming cut 5 bases from V and 5 bases from J; bases unmatched to any gene: 11. Per germline, CDR1 SGHTA and CDR2 FQGNSA. CDR3 sequence: CASSKTSADGETQYF. The DNA for the CDR3 is TGTGCCAGCAGCAAAACTAGCGCAGATGGGGAGACCCAGTACTTC.

This clonotype was detected only a few times. The rearrangement joins TRBV18 to TRBJ2-5, with D maybe TRBD1 (5 bases). This CDR3 region has 14 residues. Germline V gives CDR1 KGHSH, CDR2 LQKENI. Trimming shortened V by 0 bases and J by 5 bases, and 10 bases separated the two germline ends. This CDR3 reads CASSPPSRVETQYF. In DNA form, the CDR3 reads TGTGCCAGCTCACCACCGAGCAGGGTCGAGACCCAGTACTTC.

The rearrangement joins TRBV4-3 to TRBJ2-5; D may be TRBD1 or TRBD2 (5 bases each). From germline, CDR1 is LGHNA and CDR2 YSLEER. V lost 2 bases and J 2 bases, leaving 18 bases between the germline ends. The CDR3 has 17 amino acids. CDR3: CASSQQPTYGGQETQYF. DNA for the CDR3: TGCGCCAGCAGCCAACAACCAACTTATGGGGGTCAAGAGACCCAGTACTTC.

This clonotype has a count of ten or more. The V and J genes are TRBV12-3 or TRBV12-4 and TRBJ2-7; a weak D match, TRBD2 (5 bases). The CDR3 consists of 15 residues. V lost 5 bases, J lost 0 bases, and 14 bases lay in between. The CDR3 reads CASSAAGILSYEQYF. CDR3 coding DNA: TGTGCCAGCAGTGCCGCCGGGATCCTCTCCTACGAGCAGTACTTC.

For this clonotype: The germline gene is not matched at one end of the junction; a read error may be the cause. V gene TRBV30 combines with J gene TRBJ1-1; D call uncertain. CDR3 length: 18 residues. CDR1 is GTSNPN and CDR2 is SVGIG in the germline V gene (reference sequence). CDR3 in amino acids: CARSKWFSGSQRNTEAFF. CDR3 in DNA: TGTGCCCGGAGTAAGTGGTTTTCAGGCTCCCAGCGGAACACTGAAGCTTTCTTT.

This clonotype was observed at least ten times. This chain links TRBV5-1 with TRBJ1-2; D unresolved. This CDR3 has 14 residues. The V end was cut by 5 bases, the J end by 3 bases, with 14 bases between. Per the germline V gene, CDR1 is SGHRS and CDR2 is YFSETQ. The CDR3 coding sequence is TGCGCCAGCAGGGAGTTACAAATGGACTATGGCTACACCTTC. Translation: CASRELQMDYGYTF. The whole variable domain, remainder taken from reference TRBV5-1 and TRBJ1-2, is KAGVTQTPRYLIKTRGQQVTLSCSPISGHRSVSWYQQTPGQGLQFLFEYFSETQRNKGNFPGRFSGRQFSNSRSEMNVSTLELGDSALYLCASRELQMDYGYTFGSGTRLTVV.

This clonotype was seen at least ten times. This chain uses TRBV30 with TRBJ1-1, with TRBD1 as a possible D gene (6 bases). The length of the CDR3 is 13 residues. Germline lookup yields CDR1 GTSNPN and CDR2 SVGIG (reference sequence). V gave up 3 bases and J gave up 2 bases, with 10 bases separating them. The CDR3 DNA reads TGTGCCTGGAGACCTGGGGGCAACACTGAAGCTTTCTTT. This sequence encodes CAWRPGGNTEAFF.

CDR3 nucleotide sequence: TGTGCCAGCAGCCCCCAGGGGGGCTCTGGAAACACCATATATTTT. Protein: CASSPQGGSGNTIYF. J is TRBJ1-3 and V is TRBV7-6, with TRBD1 matching over 7 bases. This CDR3 has 15 residues. After removal of 5 bases from V and 0 bases from J, the junction contained 4 bases not matched to a gene. Looked up from germline, CDR1 is SGHVS and CDR2 is FNYEAQ.

In its sample, this clonotype was seen a few times. The chain combines TRBV15 with TRBJ2-2, with TRBD2 as a possible D gene (5 bases). The CDR3 covers 14 residues. CDR1 is LNHNV and CDR2 is YYDKDF in the germline V gene (reference sequence). V was trimmed by 3 bases and J by 6 bases, leaving 11 bases between them. The CDR3 protein is CATSRSSKAGELFF. For the CDR3, the DNA is TGTGCCACCAGCAGGTCTAGCAAAGCCGGGGAGCTGTTTTTT.

Only a few counts were recorded for this clonotype. The rearrangement uses TRBV7-2 and TRBJ2-4; 7 bases align to TRBD2. CDR1 is SGHTA and CDR2 is FQGNSA in the germline V gene. This CDR3 region has 17 residues. V was clipped by 1 base and J by 3 bases; unmatched bases: 9. CDR3 coding DNA: TGTGCCAGCAGCTTAGTAGGTGGGAGGGCCGGCAAAAACATTCAGTACTTC. This sequence encodes CASSLVGGRAGKNIQYF.

This clonotype was recorded at least ten times. J is TRBJ2-7 and V is TRBV20-1; 11 bases map to TRBD1. Germline CDR1 DFQATT, CDR2 SNEGSKA (reference sequence). The CDR3 loop spans 12 amino acids. With 6 bases clipped from V and 3 bases from J, the junction kept 1 base outside the gene matches. Here the CDR3 reads CSAGTGGYEQYF. The CDR3 DNA reads as TGCAGTGCCGGGACAGGGGGCTACGAGCAGTACTTC.